A selection of T cell receptor beta chains follows, all from one sample in a study of metastatic and nonmetastatic thyroid tumors. TCRdb re-called the PCR reads via MiXCR. The sample has 35,000 to 50,000 clones; about a sixth are singletons. Sequenced sample: tumor tissue. All receptors derive from a female donor with papillary thyroid cancer or a benign thyroid nodule (not recorded which). Some clones in this sample may be carry-over from other donors' samples. The CDR3 runs from the conserved cysteine through the conserved F or W. The D gene is left open where the match is weak. For some rows the clone size is stated as once, few or many, or as a class when expanded; others skip it.

d_call,clone_size,v_call,cdr3_length,j_call,cdr3_nt,cdr3_aa
.,.,TRBV28,11,TRBJ1-6,TGTGCCAGCAGGTCCCGGGACTTGCTCCACTTT,CASRSRDLLHF
.,many,TRBV20-1,15,TRBJ2-1,TGCAGTGCTAGTTCGGGGCGGGACGCATACAATGAGCAGTTCTTC,CSASSGRDAYNEQFF
TRBD2,many,TRBV5-1,17,TRBJ2-3,TGCGCCAGCAGCTTGGTCACCGGGAGGGGGTTCACAGATACGCAGTATTTT,CASSLVTGRGFTDTQYF
.,many,TRBV7-3,19,TRBJ2-3,TGTGCCAGCAGCTTTCCACGGATATTTAGAGGGAGGAGCACAGATACGCAGTATTTT,CASSFPRIFRGRSTDTQYF
.,many,TRBV28,13,TRBJ2-7,TGTGCCAGCGCCCGTGCGAGTTCCCACGAGCAGTACTTC,CASARASSHEQYF
.,many,TRBV7-9,13,TRBJ2-2,TGTGCCAGCAGCTTTCCTGCCACCGGGGAGCTGTTTTTT,CASSFPATGELFF
TRBD1,.,TRBV3-1,17,TRBJ1-2,TGTGCCAGCACTCAGTCGTACCCGGGACAGGGGGAGATCGGCTACACCTTC,CASTQSYPGQGEIGYTF
TRBD1,many,TRBV18,15,TRBJ1-1,TGTGCCAGCTCACCCGACAGGGGGCGCGACACTGAAGCTTTCTTT,CASSPDRGRDTEAFF
TRBD1,many,TRBV6-2/TRBV6-3,17,TRBJ1-2,TGTGCCAGCAGTTCAAGAACCACAGGGGGGACGAACTATGGCTACACCTTC,CASSSRTTGGTNYGYTF
TRBD1,many,TRBV6-1,12,TRBJ1-5,TGTGCCAGCAAGGTAGGGGGCCAGCCCCAGCATTTT,CASKVGGQPQHF
.,few,TRBV20-1,16,TRBJ2-7,TGCAGTGCTAGGTGGGGATCAAGGGGGGGGCTACGGGAGCAGTACTTC,CSARWGSRGGLREQYF
.,.,TRBV20-1,15,TRBJ2-3,TGCAGTGCTAGAGGCCCGCTAGATAACACAGATACGCAGTATTTT,CSARGPLDNTDTQYF
.,.,TRBV4-3,13,TRBJ2-7,TGCGCCAGCAGCCAAGATACTAGTTACGAGCAGTACTTC,CASSQDTSYEQYF
.,many,TRBV5-5,15,TRBJ1-2,TGTGCCAGCAGCGAAACAGGGCTCCTTAACTATGGCTACACCTTC,CASSETGLLNYGYTF
TRBD1,many,TRBV2,14,TRBJ2-7,TGTGCCAGCAGTGTTTTACAGGGGGCCTACGAGCAGTACTTC,CASSVLQGAYEQYF
.,many,TRBV9,14,TRBJ2-7,TGTGCCAGCAGCGTAGGTTCGTGGTCCTACGAGCAGTACTTC,CASSVGSWSYEQYF
TRBD1,.,TRBV11-2,15,TRBJ2-7,TGTGCCAGCAGCATCGCCGGGACAGCCGCTGACGAGCAGTACTTC,CASSIAGTAADEQYF
TRBD1,.,TRBV6-2/TRBV6-3,15,TRBJ2-3,TGTGCCAGCAGGACAGGGGCTTCTATCGCAGATACGCAGTATTTT,CASRTGASIADTQYF
TRBD1,many,TRBV7-2,11,TRBJ1-5,TGTGCCAGCAGCCTGGGGACAGGGCAGCATTTT,CASSLGTGQHF
.,many,TRBV7-9,14,TRBJ2-2,TGTGCCAGCAGCTTGCCGCTGAACACCGGGGAGCTGTTTTTT,CASSLPLNTGELFF
.,many,TRBV19,15,TRBJ2-2,TGTGCCAGTAGTATAACCACGAGCTACACCGGGGAGCTGTTTTTT,CASSITTSYTGELFF
TRBD1,many,TRBV6-2/TRBV6-3,13,TRBJ1-1,TGTGCCAGCAGCCAGGGGGAAGACACTGAAGCTTTCTTT,CASSQGEDTEAFF
.,many,TRBV11-2,14,TRBJ1-1,TGTGCCAGCAGCTACTGGACGGTTAACACTGAAGCTTTCTTT,CASSYWTVNTEAFF
.,many,TRBV19,13,TRBJ2-2,TGTGCCAGTAAATTCGGGTCCACCGGGGAGCTGTTTTTT,CASKFGSTGELFF
.,few,TRBV5-4,12,TRBJ1-3,TGTGCCAGCAGCTTGGACGGAAACACCATATATTTT,CASSLDGNTIYF
.,many,TRBV7-3,15,TRBJ2-6,TGTGCCAGCAGCCTAGGTTACTCTGGGGCCAACGTCCTGACTTTC,CASSLGYSGANVLTF
TRBD2,.,TRBV29-1,13,TRBJ2-3,TGCAGCGTCCACAAGCGGGAGAGAGATACGCAGTATTTT,CSVHKRERDTQYF